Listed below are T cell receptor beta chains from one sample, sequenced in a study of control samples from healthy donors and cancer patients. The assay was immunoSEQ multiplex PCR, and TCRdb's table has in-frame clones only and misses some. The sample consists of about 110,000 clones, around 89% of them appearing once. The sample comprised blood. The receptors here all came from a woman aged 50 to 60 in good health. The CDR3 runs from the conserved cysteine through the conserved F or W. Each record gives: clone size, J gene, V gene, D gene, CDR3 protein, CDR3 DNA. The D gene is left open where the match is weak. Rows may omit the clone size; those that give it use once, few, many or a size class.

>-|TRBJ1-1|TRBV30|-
CAWSVTSEAFF
TGTGCCTGGAGTGTAACGTCGGAGGCTTTCTTT
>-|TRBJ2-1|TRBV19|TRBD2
CASSLPTSGVYNEQFF
TGTGCCAGTAGTCTTCCGACTAGCGGGGTCTACAATGAGCAGTTCTTC
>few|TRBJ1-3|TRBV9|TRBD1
CASSVQGQGGNTIYF
TGTGCCAGCAGCGTACAGGGACAGGGAGGAAACACCATATATTTT
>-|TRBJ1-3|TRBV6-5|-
CASSYSETGAGNTIYF
TGTGCCAGCAGTTATTCGGAGACAGGAGCTGGAAACACCATATATTTT
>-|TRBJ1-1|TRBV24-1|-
CATSDRKGPGTEAFF
TGTGCCACCAGTGATCGGAAGGGGCCGGGTACTGAAGCTTTCTTT
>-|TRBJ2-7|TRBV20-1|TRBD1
CSASFRDRGIYEQYF
TGCAGTGCTAGTTTCCGGGACAGGGGGATCTACGAGCAGTACTTC
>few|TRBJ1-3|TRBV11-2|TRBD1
CASTRTGYTIYF
TGTGCCAGCACCCGGACAGGTTACACCATATATTTT
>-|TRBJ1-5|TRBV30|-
CAWSSGDNQPQHF
TGTGCCTGGAGTTCAGGGGACAATCAGCCCCAGCATTTT
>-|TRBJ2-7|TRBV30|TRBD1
CAWGTGLPSYEQYF
TGTGCCTGGGGGACAGGGCTCCCCTCCTACGAGCAGTACTTC
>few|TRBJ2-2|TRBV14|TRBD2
CASSPSGLEDTGELFF
TGTGCCAGCAGCCCCTCGGGACTAGAGGACACCGGGGAGCTGTTTTTT
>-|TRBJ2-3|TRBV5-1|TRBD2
CASSLGAGGPGADTQYF
TGCGCCAGCAGCTTGGGAGCGGGGGGGCCAGGGGCAGATACGCAGTATTTT
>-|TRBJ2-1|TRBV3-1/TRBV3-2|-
CASGQFSYNEQFF
TGTGCCAGCGGTCAGTTTTCGTACAATGAGCAGTTCTTC
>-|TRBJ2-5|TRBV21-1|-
CASSKVDRGPETQYF
TGTGCCAGCAGCAAAGTGGACAGGGGCCCAGAGACCCAGTACTTC
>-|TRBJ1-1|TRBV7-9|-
CASRPKGGTEAFF
TGTGCCAGCAGACCTAAGGGTGGCACTGAAGCTTTCTTT
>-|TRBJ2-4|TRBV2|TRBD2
CASTGAGLGIQYF
TGTGCCAGCACCGGAGCGGGACTCGGCATTCAGTACTTC
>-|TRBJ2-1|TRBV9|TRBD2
CASSSPAGTYNEQFF
TGTGCCAGCAGCTCCCCAGCGGGGACCTACAATGAGCAGTTCTTC
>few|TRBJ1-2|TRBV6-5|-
CASSDGAQGYTF
TGTGCCAGCTCCGACGGGGCACAGGGCTACACCTTC
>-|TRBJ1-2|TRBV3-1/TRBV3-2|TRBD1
CASSQDSTGANYGYTF
TGTGCCAGCAGCCAAGATTCGACAGGGGCTAACTATGGCTACACCTTC
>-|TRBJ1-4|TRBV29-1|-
CSVEQRLNEKLFF
TGCAGCGTTGAGCAGAGACTTAATGAAAAACTGTTTTTT
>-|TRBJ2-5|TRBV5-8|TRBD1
CASSLGTGRGETQYF
TGTGCCAGCAGCTTGGGGACAGGCAGGGGGGAGACCCAGTACTTC
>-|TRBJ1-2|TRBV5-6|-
CASSLEGVSNFYGYTF
TGTGCCAGCAGCTTGGAGGGAGTTTCTAATTTCTATGGCTACACCTTC
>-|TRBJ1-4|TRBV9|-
CASSVFPKEPNEKLFF
TGTGCCAGCAGCGTCTTTCCGAAGGAACCGAATGAAAAACTGTTTTTT
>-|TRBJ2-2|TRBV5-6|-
CASSFGGLVNTGELFF
TGTGCCAGCAGCTTTGGGGGGCTTGTGAACACCGGGGAGCTGTTTTTT
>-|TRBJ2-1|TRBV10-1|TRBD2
CASRRLAARQFF
TGCGCCAGCAGGAGACTAGCGGCCCGACAGTTCTTC